The TCR beta chain described here comes from a study of PD-1 blockade in classical Hodgkin lymphoma (TCRdb year 2020). Context from the whole study: Nivolumab dosing was 3 mg/kg intravenously every 2 weeks, continuing until either disease progression or unacceptable toxicity. To define a peripheral blood immune signature of response to PD-1 blockade in classical Hodgkin lymphoma, the study combined TCR beta sequencing with CyTOF.

Comment on this clone: The specificity of this receptor is unknown. Per-base quality was not reported, and no clone a single base away is much larger than it.

Genomic DNA was extracted with the Qiagen DNeasy kit from unsorted PBMCs and from negatively selected CD4+ and CD8+ fractions. TCR beta CDR3 regions were subjected to amplification by immunoSEQ multiplex PCR with primers that anneal to V and J segments. A synthetic immune receptor repertoire was used to minimize amplification bias, and remaining bias was computationally removed after sequencing. As for the authors' bioinformatics: Custom Python scripts were used to quantify repertoire diversity as the Shannon entropy index. Unsorted, CD4+ and CD8+ repertoires were examined separately, except in combined analyses, for which CD4+ and CD8+ sequences were merged in silico. Clonal expansion was defined as a frequency increase of at least 2-fold after treatment compared with C1D1, and clones undetected at baseline were assigned a pseudocount of 0.5. Singleton clones were defined as clones with 0 or 1 copy at C1D1, and non-singleton clones were defined as clones with 2 or more copies. Clones expanded in unsorted samples were assigned a CD4+, CD8+ or unknown annotation through matching of protein sequences in sorted samples from the same patient. Wilcoxon tests on paired samples were used to test changes in diversity from C1D1 to C4D1. Entries here come from immuneACCESS through TCRdb and include only in-frame sequences with V and J called. Some clones fail to appear in such tables; in the studies checked, an unresolved V gene covers under half of the shortfall, and the cause of the remainder is unknown. V and J calls and clone size follow that table, whereas D and trimming were derived from the DNA. The sample table records over 15,000 clones; around 80% of these occur just once. The top ten clonotypes cover roughly a fifth of the sample.

Taken with the paper, the label for time point translates to: cycle 4 day 1 (C4D1), after five to seven weeks of nivolumab. Every trial patient had relapsed after autologous stem cell transplantation, and cohorts A, B and C differed in prior brentuximab vedotin exposure. The trial cohort comprised some 60 patients with relapsed/refractory classical Hodgkin lymphoma whose best overall responses were complete response, partial response or progressive disease. In the multi-cohort phase II CheckMate 205 trial, trial patients received single-agent nivolumab. An independent review committee assessed best overall response by applying the 2007 International Working Group response criteria. Trial PBMCs were collected immediately before nivolumab initiation (C1D1) and during therapy at cycle 2 day 1 and cycle 4 day 1. Peripheral blood was collected in 8 mL Vacutainer Cell Preparation Tubes, from which PBMCs were isolated by centrifugation and then cryopreserved.

What the authors observed across the whole study: Trial patients achieving complete response had baseline diversity similar to newly diagnosed patients, whereas partial responders and progressors had significantly lower diversity. Only a single clinical trial cohort was studied, and what caused the repertoire differences, possibly disease activity or prior therapy, remained undefined. Newly diagnosed patients were reported to have lower baseline TCR diversity than healthy donors, and relapsed/refractory patients were reported to have lower baseline TCR diversity still. By C4D1, a significant rise was seen in CD4+ TCR diversity but not in CD8+ TCR diversity (p=0.0027 vs p=0.16), and the rise was most apparent among complete responders (p=0.02). Lower diversity was observed in patients in whom nivolumab was started less than 1 year after ASCT, and these patients were excluded from later analyses so that confounding by immune reconstitution would be avoided.

Specimen: peripheral blood mononuclear cells (PBMCs), collected before the fourth cycle of nivolumab. The clonotype was recovered from a human donor with classical Hodgkin lymphoma.

The DNA sequence is given as TGTGCCAGCAGTTCACTGGGGATACCAAACTATGGCTACACCTTC. This is translated as CASSSLGIPNYGYTF. The rearranged segments are TRBV28 and TRBJ1-2, with the identity of the D gene unclear. V gives up 4 bases and J gives up 2 bases, and the segment between their germline ends measures 14 bases. The CDR3 runs 15 amino acids, cysteine and phenylalanine included. The DNA shown is the 45-base CDR3, in frame from base 1. According to the germline V gene, CDR1 reads MDHEN and CDR2 reads SYDVKM.